This T cell receptor (beta chain) came from a study of T-cell reconstitution after alpha-beta-depleted transplantation in children. Study outcomes and limitations: Recipient T cells and thymic progenitors that survived gave rise to the high TCRbeta diversity observed at day 60 in some patients.

V was clipped by 1 base and J by 4 bases, with 10 bases between them. This CDR3 is 15 amino acids long. The germline gives CDR1 LGHNT, CDR2 FRNRAP. Details on this clonotype: The antigen is not known.

A TCRbeta library incorporating unique molecular identifiers was prepared. Via MiXCR, TCRdb re-called the PCR reads, giving one row per CDR3 protein. Of fewer than 1 million distinct CDR3 sequences listed, less than 20% are singletons. The chain employs TRBV12-5 and TRBJ2-2; D is possibly TRBD1 or TRBD2 (5 bases each). The receptor was isolated from a male patient between 5 and 17 years old who had a stem cell transplant for acute lymphoblastic leukemia, so the T cells may come from the graft donor. This sample comprised PBMCs, mostly from graft donor cells, obtained 360 days after TCRalphabeta/CD19-depleted stem cell transplant. The CDR3 here is CASGLGGSPTGELFF. The CDR3 region has the DNA TGTGCTAGTGGTTTGGGGGGGAGTCCCACCGGGGAGCTGTTTTTT.